Sequencing of this T cell receptor beta chain was carried out in a study of T cells in Graves' hyperthyroidism and ophthalmopathy. V was shortened by 5 bases and J by 2 bases, with 12 bases between the two germline ends. Germline values: CDR1 SGHKS, CDR2 YYEKEE (reference sequence). The CDR3 covers 14 residues. Researchers barred patients who had uncontrolled infection, other autoimmune disease, pregnancy or lactation. Amplified TCR beta CDR3 regions derived from RNA transcripts. The primer set for the first-round RT-PCR of the TCR CDR3 was HTBI. TCRdb processed the multiplex PCR reads anew with MiXCR; each CDR3 protein has one entry. The profile shows 400,000 to 550,000 distinct CDR3 sequences, about 15% of them singletons. This clonotype came up many times.

V is TRBV5-5 and J is TRBJ2-3, with D perhaps matching TRBD1 (6 bases). The sequence derives from a young woman with Graves' hyperthyroidism. Sequencing was carried out using blood. The CDR3 here is CASRVDSPTDTQYF. DNA of the CDR3: TGTGCCAGCAGGGTGGACAGCCCCACAGATACGCAGTATTTT.